This is a list of T cell receptor beta chains from one sample in a study of blood T cells in healthy people across ages. TCRdb reprocessed the 5' RACE reads with MiXCR, giving one entry per CDR3 protein. The table includes some 860,000 distinct CDR3 sequences, approximately 53% detected once. The sample taken for sequencing was blood. These receptors were obtained from a man aged 35-49 years in good health. CDR3s include the opening cysteine and the closing phenylalanine or tryptophan. D genes are given only for firm matches. The listing skips clone size in some rows; elsewhere it reads once, few, many or a size class.

j_gene: TRBJ2-1
d_gene: NA
v_gene: TRBV7-9
abundance: few
CDR3nt: TGTGCCAGCAGCTTCACCCCGGACAGATACAATGAGCAGTTCTTC
CDR3aa: CASSFTPDRYNEQFF

j_gene: TRBJ2-7
d_gene: NA
v_gene: TRBV3-1
abundance: NA
CDR3nt: TGTGCCAGCAGCCATCCCGCCGGGGTCTCAAGTTACGAGCAGTACTTC
CDR3aa: CASSHPAGVSSYEQYF

j_gene: TRBJ1-4
d_gene: TRBD1
v_gene: TRBV10-3
abundance: NA
CDR3nt: TGTGCCATCAGTGCCCAGGGGGCTAATGAAAAACTGTTTTTT
CDR3aa: CAISAQGANEKLFF

j_gene: TRBJ1-1
d_gene: NA
v_gene: TRBV27
abundance: NA
CDR3nt: TGTGCCAGCACCAGGGGACCGGGGAACACTGAAGCTTTCTTT
CDR3aa: CASTRGPGNTEAFF

j_gene: TRBJ1-1
d_gene: TRBD1
v_gene: TRBV7-9
abundance: NA
CDR3nt: TGTGCCAGCAGCTTAGGACAGGGGCTCAACACTGAAGCTTTCTTT
CDR3aa: CASSLGQGLNTEAFF

j_gene: TRBJ2-3
d_gene: TRBD1
v_gene: TRBV25-1
abundance: NA
CDR3nt: TGTGCCAGCAGGGGGACAGGGGCAGCAGATACGCAGTATTTT
CDR3aa: CASRGTGAADTQYF

j_gene: TRBJ2-6
d_gene: NA
v_gene: TRBV27
abundance: NA
CDR3nt: TGTGCCAGCAGTTCTCAGAGCTCTGGGGCCAACGTCCTGACTTTC
CDR3aa: CASSSQSSGANVLTF

j_gene: TRBJ2-3
d_gene: NA
v_gene: TRBV6-6
abundance: few
CDR3nt: TGTGCCAGCAGGGTACAAGATACGCAGTATTTT
CDR3aa: CASRVQDTQYF

j_gene: TRBJ2-3
d_gene: TRBD2
v_gene: TRBV11-3
abundance: once
CDR3nt: TGTGCCAGCAGCCTCAAGACTAGCCCCTACACAGATACGCAGTATTTT
CDR3aa: CASSLKTSPYTDTQYF

j_gene: TRBJ2-7
d_gene: NA
v_gene: TRBV28
abundance: NA
CDR3nt: TGTGCCAGCAACGCCCCGGCTAGCGCCTCATACGAGCAGTACTTC
CDR3aa: CASNAPASASYEQYF

j_gene: TRBJ2-7
d_gene: TRBD1
v_gene: TRBV6-5
abundance: once
CDR3nt: TGTGCCAGCAGTTCCGGGACAGGGGGCGGATGGTTTCAGTACTTC
CDR3aa: CASSSGTGGGWFQYF

j_gene: TRBJ2-7
d_gene: TRBD2
v_gene: TRBV5-1
abundance: NA
CDR3nt: TGCGCCAGCAGCCGCCGGACTAGCGTCGCCTACGGGCAGTACTTC
CDR3aa: CASSRRTSVAYGQYF

j_gene: TRBJ2-1
d_gene: NA
v_gene: TRBV29-1
abundance: once
CDR3nt: TGCAGCGTTGAGCCGACAGGTTACAATGAGCAGTTCTTC
CDR3aa: CSVEPTGYNEQFF

j_gene: TRBJ1-6
d_gene: NA
v_gene: TRBV20-1
abundance: NA
CDR3nt: TGCAGTGCTAAGGACAGAGGAGGTTCACCCCTCCACTTT
CDR3aa: CSAKDRGGSPLHF

j_gene: TRBJ2-6
d_gene: NA
v_gene: TRBV6-2/TRBV6-3
abundance: many
CDR3nt: TGTGCCAGCCGGCGAGTCTCTGGGGCCAACGTCCTGACTTTC
CDR3aa: CASRRVSGANVLTF

j_gene: TRBJ2-3
d_gene: TRBD2
v_gene: TRBV20-1
abundance: NA
CDR3nt: TGCAGTGCTAGCGTGCTAGCGGGAGTTGCAGATACGCAGTATTTT
CDR3aa: CSASVLAGVADTQYF

j_gene: TRBJ2-5
d_gene: NA
v_gene: TRBV27
abundance: NA
CDR3nt: TGTGCCAGCAGACCTGAGACGATGTACCAAGAGACCCAGTACTTC
CDR3aa: CASRPETMYQETQYF

j_gene: TRBJ2-7
d_gene: TRBD1
v_gene: TRBV2
abundance: NA
CDR3nt: TGTGCCAGCAGACGGACAGGGGTACTCTACGAGCAGTACTTC
CDR3aa: CASRRTGVLYEQYF

j_gene: TRBJ2-5
d_gene: NA
v_gene: TRBV4-2
abundance: NA
CDR3nt: TGTGCCAGCAGCCAAGGCCCCGGGGGTCTGGGCGAACAGTACTTC
CDR3aa: CASSQGPGGLGEQYF

j_gene: TRBJ2-5
d_gene: NA
v_gene: TRBV5-1
abundance: few
CDR3nt: TGCGCCAGCAGACCTGACAGCTCCCAAGAGACCCAGTACTTC
CDR3aa: CASRPDSSQETQYF

j_gene: TRBJ2-5
d_gene: NA
v_gene: TRBV12-3/TRBV12-4
abundance: few
CDR3nt: TGTGCCAGCAGTTTTGGCGCGAATCGGTACTTC
CDR3aa: CASSFGANRYF

j_gene: TRBJ1-1
d_gene: NA
v_gene: TRBV27
abundance: NA
CDR3nt: TGTGCCAGCAGGCCCCGGGGCCTGACTGAAGCTTTCTTT
CDR3aa: CASRPRGLTEAFF

j_gene: TRBJ2-5
d_gene: TRBD2
v_gene: TRBV5-1
abundance: NA
CDR3nt: TGCGCCAGCTCGCTACGACTCGGACTAGCGGGGGTTGTAGAGACCCAGTACTTC
CDR3aa: CASSLRLGLAGVVETQYF

j_gene: TRBJ2-7
d_gene: NA
v_gene: TRBV20-1
abundance: NA
CDR3nt: TGCAGTGCTAGACGAGCGGTATACAATGAGCAGTACTTC
CDR3aa: CSARRAVYNEQYF

j_gene: TRBJ1-5
d_gene: NA
v_gene: TRBV7-8
abundance: NA
CDR3nt: TGTGCCAGCAGCCGGGTCGAGGGGAACCAGCCCCAGCATTTT
CDR3aa: CASSRVEGNQPQHF

j_gene: TRBJ2-7
d_gene: TRBD1
v_gene: TRBV20-1
abundance: NA
CDR3nt: TGCAGTGCTTGGTACAGACGGGACAGTCCCTTCTACGAGCAGTACTTC
CDR3aa: CSAWYRRDSPFYEQYF

j_gene: TRBJ2-1
d_gene: NA
v_gene: TRBV20-1
abundance: NA
CDR3nt: TGCAGTGCTAGTTTAGAAAACAATGAGCAGTTCTTC
CDR3aa: CSASLENNEQFF

j_gene: TRBJ2-1
d_gene: TRBD2
v_gene: TRBV12-3/TRBV12-4
abundance: NA
CDR3nt: TGTGCCAGCAGTTTAGGTCTACCGGGACTAGCGGGAGTCGGAGGGTTCTTC
CDR3aa: CASSLGLPGLAGVGGFF

j_gene: TRBJ2-3
d_gene: TRBD1
v_gene: TRBV28
abundance: few
CDR3nt: TGTGCCAGCAGTCCGCCGGGACAGGGTAAAGGGGGTACGCAGTATTTT
CDR3aa: CASSPPGQGKGGTQYF

j_gene: TRBJ1-4
d_gene: NA
v_gene: TRBV20-1
abundance: NA
CDR3nt: TGCAGTGCTAGATGGGGATCGGCTGAAAAACTGTTTTTT
CDR3aa: CSARWGSAEKLFF

j_gene: TRBJ2-7
d_gene: NA
v_gene: TRBV6-1
abundance: NA
CDR3nt: TGTGCCAGCAGTTCGGGCCCCAACGGCGAGCAGTACTTC
CDR3aa: CASSSGPNGEQYF

j_gene: TRBJ1-4
d_gene: NA
v_gene: TRBV5-1
abundance: NA
CDR3nt: TGCGCCAGCAGCCGAACAGGGACAACTAATGAAAAACTGTTTTTT
CDR3aa: CASSRTGTTNEKLFF